Following are 5 T cell receptor beta chains from one sample sequenced in a study of blood T cell repertoires in COVID-19. TCRdb keeps only in-frame clones here, not all; method: immunoSEQ multiplex PCR. The sample contains about 150,000 clones, 91% of which appear only once. The sequencing sample was made of peripheral blood. These receptors were obtained from a man aged 45-60 years with acute or convalescent COVID-19.

The chain combines TRBV7-8 with TRBJ2-1; D is perhaps TRBD1 (5 bases). Germline CDR1 SGHVS, CDR2 FQNEAQ. The CDR3 runs to 15 residues. The V gene lost 0 bases and the J gene lost 0 bases, with 6 bases spanning the gap. This chain's CDR3 is CASSLAGASYNEQFF. The CDR3, as DNA: TGTGCCAGCAGCTTAGCAGGGGCCTCCTACAATGAGCAGTTCTTC.

The chain employs TRBV10-3 and TRBJ2-2; D is unresolved. The V gene's germline CDR1 is ENHRY and CDR2 SYGVKD. Trimming cost V 4 bases and J 6 bases, with 9 bases left between them. This CDR3 spans 13 amino acids. CDR3 bases: TGTGCCATCAGTGTACAGAGTCCCGGGGAGCTGTTTTTT. Translating it yields CAISVQSPGELFF.

The CDR3 region has the DNA TGTGCCAGCTCACCACTGCGGGCCAATCAGCCCCAGCATTTT. Protein sequence: CASSPLRANQPQHF. The chain employs TRBV18 and TRBJ1-5; D gene uncertain. Trimming removed 1 base from V and 3 bases from J, with 7 bases in between. The germline V gene encodes CDR1 KGHSH and CDR2 LQKENI. The CDR3 sequence is 14 residues long. Full variable domain (outside the CDR3, taken from reference TRBV18 and TRBJ1-5): NAGVMQNPRHLVRRRGQEARLRCSPMKGHSHVYWYRQLPEEGLKFMVYLQKENIIDESGMPKERFSAEFPKEGPSILRIQQVVRGDSAAYFCASSPLRANQPQHFGDGTRLSIL.

This clone appeared a single time. The chain links TRBV10-1 to TRBJ2-2; no firm D call. Germline CDR1 and CDR2: WNHNN and SYGVQD (reference sequence). The CDR3 is 16 residues long. With 0 bases removed from V and 4 bases from J, the gap between germline ends came to 12 bases. Here the CDR3 DNA reads TGCGCCAGCAGTGAGTCGAACAGAGTGGGCACCGGGGAGCTGTTTTTT. Translating it yields CASSESNRVGTGELFF.

V gene TRBV24-1 combines with J gene TRBJ1-2; D might be TRBD1 (5 bases). There are 13 residues in the CDR3. Germline CDR1 and CDR2: KGHDR and SFDVKD. Trimming shortened V by 3 bases and J by 1 base, and 5 bases separated the two germline ends. The DNA for the CDR3 is TGTGCCACCAGTGATGGACATAACTATGGCTACACCTTC. Amino acids: CATSDGHNYGYTF.